Listed below are T cell receptor beta chains from one sample, sequenced in a study of CD8 T cells in ankylosing spondylitis. TCRdb analysed the 5' RACE reads with MiXCR anew, one entry per CDR3 protein. Here the sample spans 160,000 or so distinct CDR3 sequences, just over 9.5% being singletons. Sequenced input: blood, either unsorted or a sorted T cell fraction (not recorded which). The receptors stem from a female donor with ankylosing spondylitis or in good health (not recorded which). Both conserved end residues are part of each CDR3. D genes are given only for firm matches. Size values are once, few and many counts, or a class for expanded clones, and some rows have none.

CDR3 DNA | CDR3 protein | D gene | J gene | V gene | clone size
TGTGCCAGCGAGGGGTATGGCTACACCTTC | CASEGYGYTF | . | TRBJ1-2 | TRBV25-1 | .
TGCGCCAGCAGCCAAGATAACCCCCCCGGGGAGCTGTTTTTT | CASSQDNPPGELFF | . | TRBJ2-2 | TRBV4-3 | .
TGTGCCAGCAGTTCCACTGACAGGGGGCAGAACACCGGGGAGCTGTTTTTT | CASSSTDRGQNTGELFF | TRBD1 | TRBJ2-2 | TRBV6-5 | few
TGTGCCAGCAGCTATTCAAAGGCCAATCCGCGGGACCCCCAGATCTTC | CASSYSKANPRDPQIF | . | TRBJ2-1 | TRBV5-5 | .
TGCGCCAGCAGCTTGGATAGGGGAATAAACACTGAAGCTTTCTTT | CASSLDRGINTEAFF | . | TRBJ1-1 | TRBV5-1 | medium-sized
TGTGCCAGCAGCGTAACAGGGGGCTTGAATCAGCCCCAGCATTTT | CASSVTGGLNQPQHF | TRBD1 | TRBJ1-5 | TRBV9 | .
TGTGCCAGCAGCTTAAAGGATCATGAGCAGTTCTTC | CASSLKDHEQFF | . | TRBJ2-1 | TRBV7-3 | .
TGTGCCAGCAGCCCAGGTAGGGGTAGCAATCAGCCCCAGCATTTT | CASSPGRGSNQPQHF | . | TRBJ1-5 | TRBV11-2 | many
TGTGCCAGCAGTTCTACTTTAATGGGAACAGGTGAAGCTTTCTTT | CASSSTLMGTGEAFF | . | TRBJ1-1 | TRBV12-3/TRBV12-4 | .
TGTGCCAGTTGCACGGGGCAGGGGACTCAGCCCCAGCATTTT | CASCTGQGTQPQHF | . | TRBJ1-5 | TRBV2 | many
TGTGCCAGCAGCTTGGGGGGCGCGGGTGGAAGCACAGATACGCAGTATTTT | CASSLGGAGGSTDTQYF | . | TRBJ2-3 | TRBV5-6 | few
TGCGCCAGCAGCTCCGCCGGTCGGGCGGGGGGATACGAGCAGTACTTC | CASSSAGRAGGYEQYF | TRBD2 | TRBJ2-7 | TRBV5-1 | few
TGCGCCAGCAGTGGGACTAGCCTCACAGATACGCAGTATTTT | CASSGTSLTDTQYF | TRBD2 | TRBJ2-3 | TRBV10-2 | .
TGTGCCAGCAGTTTGCTAGCGGGTTCCTACGAGCAGTACTTC | CASSLLAGSYEQYF | TRBD2 | TRBJ2-7 | TRBV12-3/TRBV12-4 | many
TGTGCCAGCAGACCGGGACTTGCGGAGGGCTACACCTTC | CASRPGLAEGYTF | . | TRBJ1-2 | TRBV7-9 | .
TGCAGCGTTGAAGCTTCCGGGACGGCGACCTATGGCTACACCTTC | CSVEASGTATYGYTF | . | TRBJ1-2 | TRBV29-1 | few